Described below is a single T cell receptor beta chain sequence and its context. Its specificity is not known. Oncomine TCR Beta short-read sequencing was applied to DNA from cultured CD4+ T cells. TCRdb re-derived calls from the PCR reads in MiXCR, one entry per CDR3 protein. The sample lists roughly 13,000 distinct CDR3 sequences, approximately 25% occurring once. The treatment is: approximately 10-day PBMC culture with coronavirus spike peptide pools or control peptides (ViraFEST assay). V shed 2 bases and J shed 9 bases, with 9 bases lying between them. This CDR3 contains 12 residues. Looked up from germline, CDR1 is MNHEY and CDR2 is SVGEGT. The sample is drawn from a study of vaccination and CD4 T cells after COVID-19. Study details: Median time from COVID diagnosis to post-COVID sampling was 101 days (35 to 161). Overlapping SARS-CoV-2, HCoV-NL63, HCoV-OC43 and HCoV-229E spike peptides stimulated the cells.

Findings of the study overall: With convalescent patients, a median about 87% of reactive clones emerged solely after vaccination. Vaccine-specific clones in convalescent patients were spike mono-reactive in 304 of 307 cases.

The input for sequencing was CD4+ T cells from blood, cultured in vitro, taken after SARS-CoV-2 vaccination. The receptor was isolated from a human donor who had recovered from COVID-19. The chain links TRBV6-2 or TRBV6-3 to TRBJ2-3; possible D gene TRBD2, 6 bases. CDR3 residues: CASSYPGETQYF. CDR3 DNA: TGTGCCAGCAGTTACCCGGGAGAGACGCAGTATTTT.